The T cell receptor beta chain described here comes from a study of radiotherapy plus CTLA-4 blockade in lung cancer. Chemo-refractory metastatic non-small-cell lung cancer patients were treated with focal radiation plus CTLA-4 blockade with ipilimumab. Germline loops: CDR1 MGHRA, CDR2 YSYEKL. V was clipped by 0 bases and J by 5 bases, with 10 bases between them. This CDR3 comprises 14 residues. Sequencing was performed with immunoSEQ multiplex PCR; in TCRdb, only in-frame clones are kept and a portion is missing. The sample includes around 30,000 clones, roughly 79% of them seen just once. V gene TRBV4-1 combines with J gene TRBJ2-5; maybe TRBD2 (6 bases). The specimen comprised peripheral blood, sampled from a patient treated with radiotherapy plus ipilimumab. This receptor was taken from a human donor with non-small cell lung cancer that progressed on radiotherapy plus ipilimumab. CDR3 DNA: TGCGCCAGCAGCCAAGATCAACTAGCTGAGACCCAGTACTTC. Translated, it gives CASSQDQLAETQYF.